The 8 T cell receptor beta chains below all came from one sample that was sequenced in a study of Graves' ophthalmopathy and Graves' hyperthyroidism. RNA served as the template for amplifying TCR beta CDR3 regions. RT-PCR was first run with HTBI primers, then multiplex PCR in a second round. TCRdb ran MiXCR on the multiplex PCR reads and lists one entry per CDR3 protein. This table has 500,000 to 600,000 distinct CDR3 sequences, less than 45% appearing once. Source material: peripheral blood or thyroid tissue (not recorded which). The source is an adult man with Graves' hyperthyroidism.

For this clonotype: One end of the junction varies from germline; a read error may be responsible. V and J are TRBV7-2 and TRBJ1-1; 10 bases align to TRBD1. The CDR3 contains 15 residues. Per the germline V gene, CDR1 is SGHTA and CDR2 is FQGNSA. Written as DNA, the CDR3 is TGTGCCAACAGCCTGGGACAGGGGATGAACACTGAAGCTTTCTTT. Translating it yields CANSLGQGMNTEAFF.

This clonotype was recorded many times. The chain carries TRBV7-8 and TRBJ2-7; D is possibly TRBD2 (6 bases). Germline V gene lookup returns CDR1 SGHVS and CDR2 FQNEAQ. The CDR3 runs to 15 residues. The germline V and J ends were trimmed by 5 bases and 2 bases, with 16 bases remaining between them. CDR3 protein: CASSERLGGTYEQYF. CDR3 DNA sequence: TGTGCCAGCAGCGAGCGCCTCGGGGGTACCTACGAGCAGTACTTC.

This clonotype has just a few counts. The chain is built from TRBV5-1 and TRBJ2-1, with D perhaps matching TRBD1 (6 bases). The CDR3 loop spans 14 amino acids. V was pared by 4 bases and J by 9 bases, with 17 bases between. The V gene's germline CDR1 is SGHRS and CDR2 YFSETQ. The CDR3 region is CASSLETQGGEQFF. CDR3 in DNA: TGCGCCAGCAGCCTGGAGACTCAAGGGGGTGAGCAGTTCTTC. The variable domain in full, completed from reference TRBV5-1 and TRBJ2-1, reads KAGVTQTPRYLIKTRGQQVTLSCSPISGHRSVSWYQQTPGQGLQFLFEYFSETQRNKGNFPGRFSGRQFSNSRSEMNVSTLELGDSALYLCASSLETQGGEQFFGPGTRLTVL.

This clonotype was seen only a few times. The V and J genes are TRBV7-2 and TRBJ1-3; the D gene is possibly TRBD1 (5 bases). The CDR3 runs to 17 residues. The V gene's germline CDR1 is SGHTA and CDR2 FQGNSA. Trimming removed 2 bases at V and 0 bases at J, with 14 bases between. CDR3 DNA: TGTGCCAGCAGCTTATACCGTCAGGGAAGCTCTGGAAACACCATATATTTT. As protein: CASSLYRQGSSGNTIYF.

This clonotype has a handful of counts. This may be a read error, as it is one base from a much larger clone. The chain is built from TRBV10-3 and TRBJ2-7; TRBD1 agrees at 10 bases. Germline CDR1 is ENHRY and CDR2 is SYGVKD. The CDR3 is made up of 15 amino acids. Trimming took 3 bases from V and 7 from J; bases not matched to a gene: 9. The CDR3 DNA follows: TGTGCCATCAGTGATCGGGACAGGGGTCGGGATGAGCAGTACTTC. Amino acid sequence: CAISDRDRGRDEQYF.

This clonotype has a count of ten or more. The V and J genes are TRBV12-3 or TRBV12-4 and TRBJ1-3; D call uncertain. Between the trimmed V and J ends, which lost 7 bases and 4 bases, there was a span of 14 bases. The length of the CDR3 is 14 residues. CDR3 nucleotides: TGTGCCAGCACCCCCGTGACCGGGGGAAACACCATATATTTT. Encoded protein: CASTPVTGGNTIYF.

This clonotype appeared a few times. The CDR3 nucleotides are TGCGCCAGCAGTCGCGACACCACTGAAGCTTTCTTT. It yields the protein CASSRDTTEAFF. This rearrangement joins TRBV5-1 to TRBJ1-1; D ambiguous. In germline, CDR1 is SGHRS, CDR2 YFSETQ. V was clipped by 5 bases and J by 4 bases, with 9 bases between them. This CDR3 has 12 residues.

This clonotype has just a few counts. An end of the junction does not agree with germline; a read error may underlie this. The V call is TRBV7-9, the J call TRBJ2-5; tentative D call: TRBD2 (5 bases). The germline CDR1 and CDR2 sequences are SEHNR and FQNEAQ (reference sequence). The length of the CDR3 is 16 residues. DNA of the CDR3: TGCGCCAGCAGCCGCCACGGACGCGCCCGCGGGGAGACCCAGTACTTC. Translated: CASSRHGRARGETQYF.